This paragraph reports one T cell receptor (beta chain). What it recognizes is unknown. The V gene lost 4 bases and the J gene lost 1 base, with 23 bases spanning the gap. This CDR3 is built from 19 residues. Germline CDR1 SGDLS, CDR2 YYNGEE. The data originate from a study of CD8+ T cells in alopecia areata. On the study more broadly: Severity of treated patients was scored by affected scalp percentage.

Extraction and reverse transcription of RNA yielded cDNA as the sequencing template. The data were produced by immunoSEQ multiplex PCR, yet TCRdb's version contains in-frame clones alone and is incomplete. The sample has approximately 210,000 clones; roughly three fifths are singletons. Indicated treatment: oral pan-JAK inhibitor, 5-10 mg twice daily. The study, taken as a whole, reports: Among the cells sequenced in scalp samples are also the resident alphabeta T cells of normal skin. Across lesional scalp, and particularly alopecia totalis/universalis, clonality surpassed that of normal scalp.

The origin of this receptor is a human donor with alopecia areata. Source: CD4+ T cells sorted from blood, taken at week 4, from a patient treated with tofacitinib. The chain joins TRBV9 to TRBJ2-2; D uncertain. The CDR3 region has the DNA TGTGCCAGCAGCTTCCAGGACGGACGGCCCGCAGGGAACACCGGGGAGCTGTTTTTT. Its translation: CASSFQDGRPAGNTGELFF.